This section outlines one TCR beta chain sequence together with its context. This entry comes from a study of cytotoxic CD8 clonotypes in ibrutinib-treated CLL. This table comes from immunoSEQ multiplex PCR, and its TCRdb copy is limited to in-frame clones, with some not included. The sample holds approximately 150,000 clones, 77% seen once. Trimming removed 2 bases from V and 0 bases from J, with 16 bases in between. This CDR3 region has 17 residues. Germline values: CDR1 MRHNA, CDR2 SNTAGT. V and J are TRBV6-4 and TRBJ1-2; unclear D gene. The source was PBMCs, collected after 12 months of ibrutinib treatment. The TCR sequence derives from a human donor with chronic lymphocytic leukemia. CDR3 loop: CASSDSFTTLTNYGYTF. The CDR3 bases are TGTGCCAGCAGTGACAGTTTCACCACCCTAACTAACTATGGCTACACCTTC.